Listed here are 30 T cell receptor beta chains from one sample, sequenced in a study of shared clonotypes between healthy human individuals. Profiled with immunoSEQ multiplex PCR; TCRdb holds only in-frame clones, not every one. The table shows about 380,000 clones, with about 96% occurring only once. The sample was memory CD8+ T cells sorted from blood. Specified subset: CD45RO+ cells pooled with CCR7-negative TemRA cells. The origin of the receptors is a man in his thirties or forties in good health.

The V and J genes are TRBV5-8 and TRBJ1-2, with TRBD1 identical over 7 bases. After removal of 0 bases from V and 7 bases from J, the junction contained 9 bases not matched to a gene. Germline V gene lookup returns CDR1 SGHTS and CDR2 YDEGEE. This CDR3 comprises 15 residues. This CDR3 is CASSLGSRQGGGYTF. CDR3 nucleotides: TGTGCCAGCAGCTTGGGGTCGCGACAGGGTGGTGGCTACACCTTC.

The chain employs TRBV6-5 and TRBJ2-7; D perhaps matches TRBD1 (6 bases). V lost 8 bases and J 1 base, leaving 15 bases between the germline ends. The CDR3 is made up of 14 amino acids. CDR1 MNHEY and CDR2 SVGAGI come from the germline V gene. CDR3 amino acids: CASPTIGGSYEQYF. The CDR3 DNA sequence: TGTGCCAGCCCGACCATAGGGGGATCCTACGAGCAGTACTTC.

The gene calls are TRBV10-3 and TRBJ1-6; the D gene is possibly TRBD1 (6 bases). There are 13 residues in the CDR3. Trimming removed 4 bases from V and 7 bases from J, with 8 bases in between. The germline gives CDR1 ENHRY, CDR2 SYGVKD. The CDR3 loop reads CAISGQANSPLHF. DNA of the CDR3: TGTGCCATCAGTGGACAGGCCAATTCACCCCTCCACTTT.

This chain joins TRBV27 and TRBJ2-1; the match to TRBD2 covers 13 bases. The CDR3 consists of 15 residues. Germline values: CDR1 MNHEY, CDR2 SMNVEV (reference sequence). Trimming cost V 6 bases and J 6 bases; bases outside gene matches: 5. The CDR3 loop reads CASRGGLAGSNEQFF. Here the CDR3 DNA reads TGTGCCAGCAGGGGGGGACTAGCGGGATCCAATGAGCAGTTCTTC.

This clone was found once. The V and J genes are TRBV27 and TRBJ2-7; D may be TRBD1 (5 bases). Germline CDR1 MNHEY, CDR2 SMNVEV (reference sequence). V lost 2 bases to trimming and J lost 6 bases, with 5 bases between them. This CDR3 contains 11 residues. DNA for the CDR3: TGTGCCAGCAGTTTACAGGGCGAGCAGTACTTC. Protein sequence: CASSLQGEQYF.

The chain uses TRBV12-2 and TRBJ2-3; TRBD2 was called by the table and not checked on the DNA. TRBV12-2 is tagged as a pseudogene. The CDR3 is made up of 14 amino acids. The CDR3 bases are TGTGCAAGTCGCTTAGCGGGGAGGGAAGATACGCAGTATTTT. Protein sequence: CASRLAGREDTQYF.

About this clone itself: At the DNA level, this CDR3 is encoded by other sequences in the same sample as well. This chain connects TRBV5-1 to TRBJ2-5; 12 positions match TRBD2. The CDR3 sequence is 16 residues long. Germline loops: CDR1 SGHRS, CDR2 YFSETQ. V dropped 0 bases and J dropped 2; count of bases not matched to a gene: 2. The CDR3 nucleotides read TGCGCCAGCAGCTTGGGCCTAGCGGGAGGGCAAGAGACCCAGTACTTC. Translated, it gives CASSLGLAGGQETQYF.

This clone was recorded only once. V is TRBV27 and J is TRBJ2-7, with 8 bases matching TRBD2. Germline assignment: CDR1 MNHEY and CDR2 SMNVEV (reference sequence). J gave up 6 bases and V 5 bases, and 9 bases lay outside the gene matches. The CDR3 has 14 residues. CDR3 region: CASSITGTRGEQYF. In DNA, the CDR3 is TGTGCCAGCAGTATTACCGGGACTAGAGGCGAGCAGTACTTC.

The chain is built from TRBV5-5 and TRBJ1-2, with 7 nucleotides matching TRBD1. The trim removed 2 bases at V and 7 bases at J, leaving 11 bases unmatched. The V gene's germline CDR1 is SGHKS and CDR2 YYEKEE (reference sequence). The CDR3 has 15 residues. The CDR3 region has the DNA TGTGCCAGCAGCTTCCGGGACAGCGACACTTTTGGCTACACCTTC. It is translated as CASSFRDSDTFGYTF.

This rearrangement joins TRBV21-1 to TRBJ1-1; TRBD1 is the table's D call and was not checked against the DNA. TRBV21-1 is marked as a pseudogene. The CDR3 covers 11 residues. Here the CDR3 reads CARSGNTEAFF. In nucleotides, the CDR3 is TGTGCCAGGTCAGGGAACACTGAAGCTTTCTTT.

This clone has just one count. This chain connects TRBV30 to TRBJ1-6; D perhaps matches TRBD1 (6 bases). CDR3 length equals 11 residues. V dropped 6 bases and J dropped 10 bases, with 10 bases sitting between them. The germline CDR1 and CDR2 sequences are GTSNPN and SVGIG (reference sequence). CDR3 sequence: CACKGGSPLHF. In DNA, the CDR3 is TGTGCCTGCAAGGGGGGGTCACCCCTCCACTTT.

V usage is TRBV11-2 and J usage is TRBJ2-3; a weak D match, TRBD2 (6 bases). V was shortened by 1 base and J by 4 bases, with 6 bases between the two germline ends. Germline CDR1 SGHAT, CDR2 FQNNGV. The CDR3 is 13 amino acids. The CDR3 loop is CASSLAGADTQYF. The CDR3 region has the DNA TGTGCCAGCAGCTTAGCGGGAGCAGATACGCAGTATTTT.

The chain recombines TRBV5-4 with TRBJ1-1; D unresolved. V lost 0 bases and J lost 0, with 9 bases in between. Germline CDR1 reads SGHNT; CDR2 reads YYREEE (reference sequence). This CDR3 contains 15 residues. The CDR3 region is CASSLEAYMNTEAFF. Written as DNA, the CDR3 is TGTGCCAGCAGCTTGGAGGCATACATGAACACTGAAGCTTTCTTT.

The chain recombines TRBV2 with TRBJ2-3; D remains unclear. The CDR3 sequence is 15 residues long. V shed 5 bases and J shed 1 base, with 13 bases lying between them. The germline CDR1 and CDR2 sequences are SNHLY and FYNNEI. In nucleotides, the CDR3 is TGTGCCAGCAGTCAGAGGCCCGCTCGCACAGATACGCAGTATTTT. This gives the protein CASSQRPARTDTQYF.

The chain joins TRBV9 to TRBJ1-2, with 8 nucleotides matching TRBD1. V trimming: 3 bases; J trimming: 6 bases; junction bases outside the gene matches: 7. The CDR3 spans 14 residues. Germline V gene data show CDR1 as SGDLS and CDR2 as YYNGEE. CDR3 DNA sequence: TGTGCCAGCAGCGCCGCTGGGACAGGTAATGGCTACACCTTC. Its translation is CASSAAGTGNGYTF.

The chain combines TRBV30 with TRBJ2-1; D call uncertain. Germline V gene lookup returns CDR1 GTSNPN and CDR2 SVGIG (reference sequence). V lost 3 bases and J lost 0, with 6 bases in between. The CDR3 extends over 13 amino acids. CDR3 in amino acids: CAWSLDSYNEQFF. The CDR3 coding sequence is TGTGCCTGGAGCTTGGACTCCTACAATGAGCAGTTCTTC.

This rearrangement joins TRBV2 to TRBJ2-1; D gene ambiguous. Trimming left V 7 bases short and J 4 bases short, with 11 bases between. Germline CDR1 and CDR2: SNHLY and FYNNEI. This CDR3 is built from 13 residues. The CDR3 sequence is CASTLGLYNEQFF. The CDR3 nucleotides are TGTGCCAGCACTTTGGGCCTTTACAATGAGCAGTTCTTC.

The chain has TRBV6-5 and TRBJ2-1; 11 bases are a match to TRBD2. Germline CDR1 is MNHEY and CDR2 is SVGAGI. With 6 bases clipped from V and 4 bases from J, the junction kept 5 bases outside the gene matches. The CDR3 is made up of 15 amino acids. The CDR3 sequence is CASRRGLAEYNEQFF. DNA for the CDR3: TGTGCCAGCAGGCGGGGACTAGCGGAGTACAATGAGCAGTTCTTC.

The V gene is TRBV28, the J gene TRBJ2-5, with 7 positions matching TRBD2. Germline CDR1 is MDHEN and CDR2 is SYDVKM. J was trimmed by 4 bases and V by 1 base; bases with no gene match: 3. The CDR3 contains 14 residues. CDR3 amino acids: CASSLYPGGETQYF. CDR3 sequence (DNA): TGTGCCAGCAGTTTATACCCGGGGGGAGAGACCCAGTACTTC.

CDR3 sequence reads: CASSFLQGGKTDTQYF. Here the CDR3 DNA reads TGTGCCAGCAGTTTCCTACAGGGGGGAAAGACAGATACGCAGTATTTT. The V call is TRBV27, the J call TRBJ2-3; 8 nucleotides align to TRBD1. Trimming took 3 bases from V and 3 from J; bases not matched to a gene: 8. This CDR3 is 16 amino acids long. Germline CDR1 and CDR2: MNHEY and SMNVEV (reference sequence).

CDR3 coding DNA: TGTGCCAGTAAAACGGAGGGCCTCGGGGAGCTGTTTTTT. Amino acid sequence: CASKTEGLGELFF. The rearrangement joins TRBV19 to TRBJ2-2, with D perhaps TRBD2 (6 bases). Germline values: CDR1 LNHDA, CDR2 SQIVND (reference sequence). This CDR3 spans 13 amino acids. V was cut by 7 bases and J by 7 bases, with 13 bases left in between.

The gene calls are TRBV5-1 and TRBJ1-1, with D possibly being TRBD1 (6 bases). The CDR3 sequence is 16 residues long. The V gene lost 0 bases and the J gene lost 5 bases, with 17 bases spanning the gap. Looked up from germline, CDR1 is SGHRS and CDR2 is YFSETQ. The CDR3 loop is CASSLEWGGAGTEAFF. The CDR3 DNA reads as TGCGCCAGCAGCTTGGAGTGGGGGGGGGCCGGGACTGAAGCTTTCTTT.

The gene calls are TRBV28 and TRBJ1-2; D uncertain. The V end lost 5 bases, the J end lost 5 bases, and 9 bases lay between the germline ends. Per germline, CDR1 MDHEN and CDR2 SYDVKM. The CDR3 is 12 residues long. The DNA of the CDR3 is TGTGCCAGCAGTCCGCTGATATATGGCTACACCTTC. It codes for CASSPLIYGYTF.

CDR3 DNA: TGTGCCAGCAGCTTAGGTTTTTCGGCAGGGGGTGGCCTGGGGACCGGGCAGTACTTC. It translates to CASSLGFSAGGGLGTGQYF. V and J are TRBV7-8 and TRBJ2-7, with 7 bases matching TRBD1. Germline CDR1 reads SGHVS; CDR2 reads FQNEAQ. The CDR3 runs to 19 residues. J lost 9 bases, V lost 1 base, and 24 bases had no gene match. Drawing the rest from reference TRBV7-8 and TRBJ2-7, the complete variable domain is GAGVSQSPRYKVAKRGQDVALRCDPISGHVSLFWYQQALGQGPEFLTYFQNEAQLDKSGLPSDRFFAERPEGSVSTLKIQRTQQEDSAVYLCASSLGFSAGGGLGTGQYFGPGTRLTVT.

This sequence joins TRBV5-1 and TRBJ2-1; perhaps TRBD2 as D (5 bases). The CDR3 consists of 14 residues. V was cut by 1 base and J by 9 bases, with 14 bases left in between. Germline CDR1 SGHRS, CDR2 YFSETQ. This CDR3 is CASSLKGGWGEQFF. The CDR3 DNA is TGCGCCAGCAGCTTGAAGGGCGGGTGGGGTGAGCAGTTCTTC.

V and J are TRBV18 and TRBJ2-3; 11 nucleotides align to TRBD1. CDR1 and CDR2 (germline): KGHSH, LQKENI. J gave up 3 bases and V 4 bases, and 6 bases lay outside the gene matches. CDR3 length equals 16 residues. The CDR3 protein is CASSQSGTGGTDTQYF. The CDR3 DNA is TGTGCCAGCTCACAATCCGGGACAGGGGGTACAGATACGCAGTATTTT.

The rearrangement links TRBV6-1 to TRBJ2-1; D gene ambiguous. Trimming took off 2 bases at V and 0 bases at J, with 8 bases between the two ends. The CDR3 spans 15 residues. CDR1 MNHNS and CDR2 SASEGT come from the germline V gene. CDR3 loop: CASSEISISYNEQFF. CDR3 DNA sequence: TGTGCCAGCAGTGAAATATCCATCTCCTACAATGAGCAGTTCTTC.

The chain is built from TRBV2 and TRBJ2-4; D remains unclear. Germline V gene data show CDR1 as SNHLY and CDR2 as FYNNEI. V was pared by 8 bases and J by 0 bases, with 17 bases between. CDR3 length: 16 residues. DNA of the CDR3: TGTGCCAGCGAGTCGGGTGTCCGTCTAGCCAAAAACATTCAGTACTTC. Protein product: CASESGVRLAKNIQYF.

The V gene is TRBV19, the J gene TRBJ2-1; D is unresolved. Trimming stripped 5 bases from V and 0 bases from J, with 14 bases between. Germline lookup yields CDR1 LNHDA and CDR2 SQIVND (reference sequence). The CDR3 sequence is 16 residues long. The CDR3 reads CASSGDISRSYNEQFF. CDR3 in DNA: TGTGCCAGTAGTGGGGATATCAGCCGCTCCTACAATGAGCAGTTCTTC.

The chain links TRBV6-6 to TRBJ2-3; no firm D call. Looked up from germline, CDR1 is MNHNY and CDR2 is SVGAGI (reference sequence). The CDR3 length is 11 residues. V lost 7 bases, J lost 4 bases, and 6 bases lay in between. For the CDR3, the DNA is TGTGCCAGCAACACCGCAGATACGCAGTATTTT. It translates to CASNTADTQYF.